This paragraph reports one T cell receptor (beta chain). J was trimmed by 5 bases and V by 5 bases; bases with no gene match: 3. This CDR3 has 13 amino acids. Germline V lookup: CDR1 LGHNA, CDR2 YSLEER. The data are from a study of blood T cells in healthy people across ages. The second PCR ran roughly 6 to 12 cycles with a sample-barcoded 5' primer and J-beta primers. TCRdb itself ran the 5' RACE reads through MiXCR, one entry per CDR3 protein. Among about 640,000 distinct CDR3 sequences listed, roughly 31% were seen once. The source material was blood. This chain connects TRBV4-3 to TRBJ2-1, with 7 nucleotides matching TRBD2. The TCR comes from a woman over 75 in good health. DNA for the CDR3: TGCGCCAGCAGCTTCCGGGAGGACAATGAGCAGTTCTTC. Encoded protein: CASSFREDNEQFF.